This T cell receptor beta chain was captured in a study of OX40 agonist ivuxolimab in advanced cancers. The overall study: At 0.01 to 10 mg/kg, ivuxolimab was administered intravenously to patients every 2 weeks. A male proportion of approximately 83% was recorded, with mean age around 60 years and range 23 to 79.

Data came from immunoSEQ multiplex PCR; TCRdb stores just in-frame clones and leaves some out. The sample holds tens of thousands of clones; nearly 90% are singletons and the top ten take approximately 0.26%. Study-level findings and limits: CD8+ T cells were the subset that, on average, had more expanded clones than CD4+.

The germline V gene has CDR1 KGHSH and CDR2 LQKENI. The CDR3 sequence is 14 residues long. The V gene lost 4 bases and the J gene lost 1 base, with 10 bases spanning the gap. Turning to this clone: Antigen unknown.

Sampled blood was obtained at baseline, cycle 4 day 1, and cycle 7 day 1. Sequencing was performed on CD4+ or CD8+ T cells sorted from blood, taken in a trial of the OX40 agonist ivuxolimab. This sequence was found in an adult with an advanced solid tumor such as melanoma, head and neck, liver or kidney cancer. This sequence joins TRBV18 and TRBJ1-1; possible D gene TRBD1, 5 bases. The CDR3 sequence is CASSLGRTNTEAFF. In nucleotides, the CDR3 is TGTGCCAGCTCACTGGGACGGACGAACACTGAAGCTTTCTTT.